A single sample is the source of the 19 T cell receptor beta chains below, sequenced in a study of pediatric ulcerative colitis. TCRdb's copy holds only in-frame clones and misses some; the assay was immunoSEQ multiplex PCR. The sample includes some 14,000 clones, about 90% seen only once; the top ten take approximately 1%. Input material: blood. These receptors all stem from a boy aged 10-17 years with moderate ulcerative colitis.

A single count supports this clone. This rearrangement joins TRBV9 to TRBJ2-2, with D hard to call. Trimming left V 0 bases short and J 4 bases short, with 4 bases between. Germline V gene sequence: CDR1 SGDLS, CDR2 YYNGEE. The CDR3 sequence is 13 residues long. CDR3 nucleotide sequence: TGTGCCAGCAGCGTAGAGTCCACCGGGGAGCTGTTTTTT. Translation: CASSVESTGELFF.

The rearrangement uses TRBV9 and TRBJ2-1, with TRBD2 as a possible D gene (6 bases). V lost 2 bases and J lost 6, with 15 bases in between. The CDR3 covers 15 residues. Germline V gene data show CDR1 as SGDLS and CDR2 as YYNGEE. CDR3 DNA: TGTGCCAGCAGCGTTAGCGGCTTACTCCCCAATGAGCAGTTCTTC. Residues: CASSVSGLLPNEQFF.

The genes are TRBV7-9 and TRBJ2-1; TRBD2 agrees at 9 bases. Looked up from germline, CDR1 is SEHNR and CDR2 is FQNEAQ (reference sequence). The CDR3 runs 15 residues. V dropped 4 bases and J dropped 4; count of bases not matched to a gene: 5. The CDR3 DNA is TGTGCCAGCAGCTCAGTAGCGGGGGCATACAATGAGCAGTTCTTC. This codes for CASSSVAGAYNEQFF. Complete variable domain (other parts from reference TRBV7-9 and TRBJ2-1): DTGVSQNPRHKITKRGQNVTFRCDPISEHNRLYWYRQTLGQGPEFLTYFQNEAQLEKSRLLSDRFSAERPKGSFSTLEIQRTEQGDSAMYLCASSSVAGAYNEQFFGPGTRLTVL.

V usage is TRBV6-6 and J usage is TRBJ2-7, with a possible D match to TRBD1 (6 bases). Germline CDR1 and CDR2: MNHNY and SVGAGI (reference sequence). Trimming removed 6 bases at V and 3 bases at J, with 15 bases between. The CDR3 is made up of 14 amino acids. The chain's CDR3 is CASRLGQDFYEQYF. The CDR3 nucleotides read TGTGCCAGCAGATTGGGACAAGATTTCTACGAGCAGTACTTC.

The chain is built from TRBV28 and TRBJ1-5, with D tentatively TRBD1 (5 bases). The V end was cut by 5 bases, the J end by 5 bases, with 10 bases between. Germline V lookup: CDR1 MDHEN, CDR2 SYDVKM. The CDR3 extends over 13 amino acids. CDR3 DNA: TGTGCCAGCAGTCCGGGGGGTGATCAGCCCCAGCATTTT. This translates into CASSPGGDQPQHF.

The V call is TRBV6-5, the J call TRBJ2-5; TRBD2 matches 9 bases. The junction had 7 bases not matched to a gene; V was cut back by 6 bases and J by 5 bases. Germline V gene lookup returns CDR1 MNHEY and CDR2 SVGAGI. This CDR3 region has 14 residues. The chain's CDR3 is CASRLSGGRETQYF. The CDR3 DNA is TGTGCCAGCAGACTTAGCGGGGGCAGGGAGACCCAGTACTTC.

This clone was picked up a small number of times. This rearrangement joins TRBV18 to TRBJ1-1; no firm D call. The V gene's germline CDR1 is KGHSH and CDR2 LQKENI. The ends were cut back, 2 bases at V and 0 bases at J, with 4 bases in the middle. The length of the CDR3 is 13 residues. CDR3: CASSPVLNTEAFF. CDR3 bases: TGTGCCAGCTCACCAGTTCTGAACACTGAAGCTTTCTTT.

The chain is built from TRBV2 and TRBJ1-4, with D perhaps TRBD1 (6 bases). Germline V CDR1 and CDR2: SNHLY, FYNNEI. The CDR3 length is 14 residues. The germline V and J ends were trimmed by 2 bases and 7 bases, with 11 bases remaining between them. DNA of the CDR3: TGTGCCAGCAGTGAATGGGGGGCTGGTGAAAAACTGTTTTTT. This translates into CASSEWGAGEKLFF.

This rearrangement joins TRBV18 to TRBJ2-7, with D uncertain. Trimming pared 3 bases from V and 0 bases from J, leaving 6 bases between. The germline V gene encodes CDR1 KGHSH and CDR2 LQKENI. The CDR3 loop spans 13 amino acids. The CDR3 loop is CASSPSPSYEQYF. CDR3 coding DNA: TGTGCCAGCTCACCGTCCCCCTCCTACGAGCAGTACTTC.

The chain is built from TRBV5-1 and TRBJ2-2, with no clear D. The germline gives CDR1 SGHRS, CDR2 YFSETQ. CDR3 length: 15 amino acids. V was cut by 0 bases and J by 5 bases, with 11 bases left in between. This CDR3 is CASSLAGHQTGELFF. The CDR3 DNA reads TGCGCCAGCAGCTTGGCAGGTCATCAGACCGGGGAGCTGTTTTTT.

This chain uses TRBV5-1 with TRBJ1-3, with D maybe TRBD1 (5 bases). CDR3 length: 14 amino acids. V was shortened by 6 bases and J by 4 bases, with 14 bases between the two germline ends. CDR1 is SGHRS and CDR2 is YFSETQ in the germline V gene. The DNA for the CDR3 is TGCGCCAGCACTCTGGGGGACGGAGGAAACACCATATATTTT. Its protein is CASTLGDGGNTIYF.

The chain is built from TRBV9 and TRBJ2-7; 8 bases agree with TRBD2. CDR3 length: 14 amino acids. Trimming cost V 0 bases and J 5 bases; bases outside gene matches: 4. Per germline, CDR1 SGDLS and CDR2 YYNGEE. The CDR3 DNA sequence: TGTGCCAGCAGCGTAGAAGGGACTAGGGACGAGCAGTACTTC. Protein sequence: CASSVEGTRDEQYF.

The chain joins TRBV30 to TRBJ2-7; D is perhaps TRBD1 or TRBD2 (5 bases each). Germline CDR1 GTSNPN, CDR2 SVGIG (reference sequence). Between the trimmed V and J ends, which lost 8 bases and 3 bases, there was a span of 14 bases. The CDR3 totals 12 residues. The CDR3 nucleotides are TGTGCCGGTGGGGGTGCGAACTACGAGCAGTACTTC. Translation gives CAGGGANYEQYF.

The chain recombines TRBV19 with TRBJ1-4; D is possibly TRBD1 (5 bases). Deletions cut 4 bases from V and 0 bases from J, with 9 bases between. The length of the CDR3 is 15 residues. CDR1 and CDR2 (germline): LNHDA, SQIVND (reference sequence). For the CDR3, the DNA is TGTGCCAGTAGTACCGGGACGGCAACTAATGAAAAACTGTTTTTT. This gives the protein CASSTGTATNEKLFF.

The V call is TRBV5-1, the J call TRBJ1-2; 7 nucleotides agree with TRBD1. The CDR3 runs to 14 residues. J was trimmed by 6 bases and V by 4 bases; bases with no gene match: 9. Germline lookup yields CDR1 SGHRS and CDR2 YFSETQ. The CDR3 sequence: CASSPLTGNNGYTF. CDR3 in DNA: TGCGCCAGCAGCCCCCTGACAGGGAACAATGGCTACACCTTC.

The chain is built from TRBV5-1 and TRBJ2-1, with TRBD2 as a possible D gene (6 bases). V lost 0 bases and J 10 bases, leaving 17 bases between the germline ends. Germline values: CDR1 SGHRS, CDR2 YFSETQ. This CDR3 comprises 15 residues. CDR3 DNA: TGCGCCAGCAGCTTGGTGGCGGGGCCATATGAAGAGCAGTTCTTC. Protein: CASSLVAGPYEEQFF.

The chain carries TRBV11-2 and TRBJ1-1; no definite D call. This CDR3 spans 16 amino acids. Germline V lookup: CDR1 SGHAT, CDR2 FQNNGV. V was cut by 3 bases and J by 5 bases, with 19 bases left in between. The CDR3 is CASSFAPPEYGTEAFF. The CDR3 DNA follows: TGTGCCAGCAGCTTCGCGCCTCCGGAATACGGAACTGAAGCTTTCTTT. Filled out from reference TRBV11-2 and TRBJ1-1, the complete variable domain reads EAGVAQSPRYKIIEKRQSVAFWCNPISGHATLYWYQQILGQGPKLLIQFQNNGVVDDSQLPKDRFSAERLKGVDSTLKIQPAKLEDSAVYLCASSFAPPEYGTEAFFGQGTRLTVV.

V and J are TRBV28 and TRBJ2-3, with a weak D call TRBD2 (5 bases). The V gene's germline CDR1 is MDHEN and CDR2 SYDVKM. Trimming took 2 bases from V and 0 from J, leaving 12 bases between them. The CDR3 covers 16 residues. The CDR3 spells CASSLRRRLSTDTQYF. CDR3 nucleotides: TGTGCCAGCAGTTTACGACGGAGACTAAGCACAGATACGCAGTATTTT. Looking up the rest from reference TRBV28 and TRBJ2-3 gives the full variable domain: DVKVTQSSRYLVKRTGEKVFLECVQDMDHENMFWYRQDPGLGLRLIYFSYDVKMKEKGDIPEGYSVSREKKERFSLILESASTNQTSMYLCASSLRRRLSTDTQYFGPGTRLTVL.

This chain joins TRBV4-3 and TRBJ2-6, with D perhaps TRBD1 (6 bases). The germline V gene encodes CDR1 LGHNA and CDR2 YSLEER. V lost 4 bases and J lost 0, with 13 bases in between. CDR3 length: 17 residues. The CDR3 nucleotides are TGCGCCAGCAGCCCCAACCGGGACAACTCTGGGGCCAACGTCCTGACTTTC. Amino acids: CASSPNRDNSGANVLTF.